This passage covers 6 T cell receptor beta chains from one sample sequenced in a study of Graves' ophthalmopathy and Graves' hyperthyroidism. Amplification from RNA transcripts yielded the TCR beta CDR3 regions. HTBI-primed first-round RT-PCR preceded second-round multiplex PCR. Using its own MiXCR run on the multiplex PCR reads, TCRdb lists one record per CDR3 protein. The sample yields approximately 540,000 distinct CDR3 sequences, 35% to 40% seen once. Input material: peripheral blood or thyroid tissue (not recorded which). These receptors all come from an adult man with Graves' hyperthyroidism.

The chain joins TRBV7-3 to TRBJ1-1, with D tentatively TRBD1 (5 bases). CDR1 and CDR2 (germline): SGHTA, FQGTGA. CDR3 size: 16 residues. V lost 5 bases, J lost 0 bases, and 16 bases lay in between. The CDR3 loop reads CASSGGTSGMNTEAFF. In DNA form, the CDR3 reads TGTGCCAGCAGCGGCGGGACTAGCGGGATGAACACTGAAGCTTTCTTT.

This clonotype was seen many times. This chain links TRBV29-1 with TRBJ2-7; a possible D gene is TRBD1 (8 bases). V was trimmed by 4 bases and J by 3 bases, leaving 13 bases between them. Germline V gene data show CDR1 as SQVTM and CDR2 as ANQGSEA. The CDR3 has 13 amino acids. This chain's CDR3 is CSVGGGQVYEQYF. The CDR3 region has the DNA TGCAGCGTTGGGGGGGGACAGGTCTACGAGCAGTACTTC.

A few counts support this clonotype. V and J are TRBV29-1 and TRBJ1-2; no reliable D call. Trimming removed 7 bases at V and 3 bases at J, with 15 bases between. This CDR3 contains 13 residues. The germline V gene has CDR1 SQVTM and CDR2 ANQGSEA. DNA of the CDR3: TGCAGCGCCGGCGGGGAAATGGACTATGGCTACACCTTC. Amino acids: CSAGGEMDYGYTF.

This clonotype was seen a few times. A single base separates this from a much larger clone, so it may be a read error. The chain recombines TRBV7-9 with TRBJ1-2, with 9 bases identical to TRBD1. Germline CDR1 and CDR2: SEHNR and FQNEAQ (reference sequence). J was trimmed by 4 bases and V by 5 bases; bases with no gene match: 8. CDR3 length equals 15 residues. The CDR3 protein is CASSVYRGRTYGYTF. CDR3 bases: TGTGCCAGCAGCGTTTACAGGGGGCGCACCTATGGCTACACCTTC.

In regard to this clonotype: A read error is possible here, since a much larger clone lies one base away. The CDR3 here is CSASLLPYEQYF. As DNA, the CDR3 is TGCAGTGCTAGCCTTCTGCCCTACGAGCAGTACTTC. The genes are TRBV20-1 and TRBJ2-7, with D uncertain. The ends were cut back, 3 bases at V and 2 bases at J, with 8 bases in the middle. The CDR3 sequence is 12 residues long. CDR1 and CDR2 (germline): DFQATT, SNEGSKA (reference sequence).

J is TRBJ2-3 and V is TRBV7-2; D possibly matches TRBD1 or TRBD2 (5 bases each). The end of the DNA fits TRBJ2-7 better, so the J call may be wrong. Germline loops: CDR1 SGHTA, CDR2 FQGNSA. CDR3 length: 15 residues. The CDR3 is CASSWDRSSTDTQYF. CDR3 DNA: TGTGCCAGCAGCTGGGACCGATCTAGCACAGATACGCAGTACTTC.